This T cell receptor (beta chain) is from a study of T cells in women clearing cervical HPV infection. Whole-study context: Cases: HPV16-related CIN3 or worse on histology, 2 invasive cancers. Case blood was drawn when the lesion was first found; control blood after infection became undetectable. Cases' blood sampling followed lesion detection by median approximately 150 days (90 to 200).

Trimming shortened V by 2 bases and J by 2 bases, and 7 bases separated the two germline ends. From germline, CDR1 is DFQATT and CDR2 SNEGSKA (reference sequence). The CDR3 totals 13 residues. With respect to this clone: The DNA ends 3 residues before the CDR3 does, and the rest of the CDR3 is filled in from the germline J gene.

Genomic DNA, averaging about 1,200 ng per sample, yielded TCR beta CDR3 via immunoSEQ. Sequenced by immunoSEQ multiplex PCR; TCRdb stores in-frame clones only, minus some. Reported are roughly 50,000 clones; the ten largest clones contain less than 40%. The rearrangement joins TRBV20-1 to TRBJ1-5; TRBD1 might be the D (6 bases). The sample taken for sequencing was blood buffy coat. This clonotype originated in a woman aged 18-69 years with a cervical HPV16 infection that either progressed to CIN3+ or cleared (not recorded which). The CDR3 is CSARRQGNQPQHF. The sequenced part of the CDR3 DNA is TGCAGTGCTAGACGACAGGGCAATCAGCCC.